Sequencing of this T cell receptor (beta chain) was carried out in a study of read filtering for tumor transcriptome and immune sequencing. Study findings and constraints: Approximately 82% of IR-seq clonotypes had a single read, yet these held around 4% of reads.

This library used approximately 370 ng RNA and molecular barcoded adaptors spanning alpha/delta and beta/gamma chains. In TCRdb, the reads were re-called with MiXCR into one record per CDR3 protein. The sample carries 50,000 or so distinct CDR3 sequences, less than 20% recorded once. This clonotype occurred many times. Its antigen is as yet unknown. This CDR3 comprises 15 residues. CDR1 is DFQATT, CDR2 SNEGSKA, per germline (reference sequence). The V end lost 3 bases, the J end lost 7 bases, and 19 bases lay between the germline ends. This sequence originates from a donor at least 40 years old with multiple myeloma. Specimen: a population of CD138-negative cells sorted from bone marrow. The chain uses TRBV20-1 and TRBJ1-5, with D possibly matching TRBD1 (5 bases). The CDR3 sequence: CSASVAGRGSQPQHF. The DNA for the CDR3 is TGCAGTGCTAGCGTGGCTGGTCGGGGGAGCCAGCCCCAGCATTTT.